This is a list of T cell receptor beta chains from one sample in a study of shared clonotypes between healthy human individuals. Some clones are missing from TCRdb's copy, which holds only in-frame ones; the method was immunoSEQ multiplex PCR. In the table there are 2,500,000 or so clones, 90% to 95% of which are singletons. Sequenced sample: naive CD4+ T cells from PBMCs. All receptors derive from a man younger than 35 in good health. Some clones in this sample may be carry-over from other donors' samples. The CDR3 runs from the conserved cysteine through the conserved F or W. A D gene is named only where the DNA matches it firmly. A clone size is listed for some rows: how often the clone was seen (once, few, many), or a class if it is expanded.

j_call d_call v_call clone_size cdr3_nt cdr3_aa
TRBJ2-7 TRBD1 TRBV5-1 once TGCGCCAGCAGCCCCAGACAGGGGGCTAGCGAGCAGTACTTC CASSPRQGASEQYF
TRBJ2-2 NA TRBV11-2 once TGTGCCAGCAGCTCCCCCAGGGTTGGTAGCGGGGAGCTGTTTTTT CASSSPRVGSGELFF
TRBJ2-2 NA TRBV6-5 NA TGTGCCAGCAGTTATCCCGGAACAGGGTTCCGGGAGCTGTTTTTT CASSYPGTGFRELFF
TRBJ1-3 TRBD1 TRBV18 NA TGTGCCAGCTCACCATCCCAGGGGGACACCATATATTTT CASSPSQGDTIYF
TRBJ2-4 NA TRBV19 NA TGTGCCAGTAGTATGACGGGTAGGGGGGGAAACATTCAGTACTTC CASSMTGRGGNIQYF
TRBJ2-5 TRBD1 TRBV29-1 NA TGCAGCGTTGACCGGGACAGGGCGGCCCAAGAGACCCAGTACTTC CSVDRDRAAQETQYF
TRBJ2-2 TRBD2 TRBV9 NA TGTGCCAGCAGCGTATCGGTCGGCGGGAGGGCTTCTACCGGGGAGCTGTTTTTT CASSVSVGGRASTGELFF
TRBJ2-5 NA TRBV5-4 once TGTGCCACCAGGCAGAACCAAGAGACCCAGTACTTC CATRQNQETQYF
TRBJ2-4 TRBD2 TRBV30 NA TGTGCCTGGAGTCACGTGGGAGGGAACATTCAGTACTTC CAWSHVGGNIQYF
TRBJ2-7 TRBD2 TRBV5-1 once TGCGCCAGCAGCTTGGCTAGCGGGTCAACCTACGAGCAGTACTTC CASSLASGSTYEQYF
TRBJ2-1 NA TRBV9 NA TGTGCCAGCAGCGTAGCAGCGGACTCATACAATGAGCAGTTCTTC CASSVAADSYNEQFF
TRBJ2-1 NA TRBV27 NA TGTGCCAGCAGCCCGCGAGGGGTCCCCAATGAGCAGTTCTTC CASSPRGVPNEQFF
TRBJ2-7 NA TRBV5-1 NA TGCGCCAGCTACCTGGGACCGGCTAGCTACGAGCAGTACTTC CASYLGPASYEQYF
TRBJ2-1 TRBD2 TRBV4-2 NA TGTGCCAGCAGCCAAGGGGGAGCGGGAGAGCAGTATAATGAGCAGTTCTTC CASSQGGAGEQYNEQFF
TRBJ1-1 NA TRBV5-1 NA TGCGCCAGCAGCTGGGGCCAAGGCGGCACTGAAGCTTTCTTT CASSWGQGGTEAFF
TRBJ2-3 TRBD2 TRBV4-2 NA TGTGCCAGCAGCCAAGATGTGGTAGCGGGAGTGGGGGTGACAGATACGCAGTATTTT CASSQDVVAGVGVTDTQYF
TRBJ2-1 NA TRBV12-5 NA TGTGCTAGTGGTATAGGCCGGGACATCTACAATGAGCAGTTCTTC CASGIGRDIYNEQFF
TRBJ2-2 NA TRBV21-1 NA TGTGCCAGCAGCAAAGGGGGACGGAGAGCCGGGGAGCTGTTTTTT CASSKGGRRAGELFF
TRBJ2-2 TRBD2 TRBV18 NA TGTGCCAGCTCAGAAGTATTGGGACTAACACCCGGGGAGCTGTTTTTT CASSEVLGLTPGELFF
TRBJ2-1 NA TRBV7-2 NA TGTGCCAGCAGCTTAAAGGGGGGTCTTTACAATGAGCAGTTCTTC CASSLKGGLYNEQFF
TRBJ2-2 NA TRBV6-4 NA TGTGCCACCTCTCCTGTGTGGCAGGCGAACACCGGGGAGCTGTTTTTT CATSPVWQANTGELFF
TRBJ1-1 NA TRBV10-3 NA TGTGCCATCAGTGGGGTGGGATCCACTGAAGCTTTCTTT CAISGVGSTEAFF
TRBJ2-3 NA TRBV9 NA TGTGCCAGCAGCCGGGTGGGGCGGGAACTCACAGATACGCAGTATTTT CASSRVGRELTDTQYF
TRBJ1-4 NA TRBV6-5 NA TGTGCCAGCAGTTCTGCTGTTACTAATGAAAAACTGTTTTTT CASSSAVTNEKLFF
TRBJ2-7 NA TRBV7-8 NA TGTGCCAGCAGCTTCAGGACAGTAAGCTACGAGCAGTACTTC CASSFRTVSYEQYF
TRBJ2-3 TRBD2 TRBV5-1 NA TGCGCCAGCAGCCCGGGCGGGGGGGCAGATACGCAGTATTTT CASSPGGGADTQYF
TRBJ2-1 TRBD2 TRBV5-1 NA TGCGCCAGCAGCCCAGGACTAGTACTCAATGAGCAGTTCTTC CASSPGLVLNEQFF
TRBJ2-1 NA TRBV20-1 NA TGCAGTTTGAGACTTGTCGAGCAGTTCTTC CSLRLVEQFF
TRBJ2-1 NA TRBV6-5 NA TGTGCCAGCAGTTACCTCCTAGAGCAGTTCTTC CASSYLLEQFF
TRBJ1-6 TRBD1 TRBV5-4 NA TGTGCCAGCAGCCCTACAGGGGGCGGGAATAATTCACCCCTCCACTTT CASSPTGGGNNSPLHF
TRBJ1-2 TRBD1 TRBV10-3 NA TGTGCCATCAGTGAGCAGGGGGCTAACTATGGCTACACCTTC CAISEQGANYGYTF
TRBJ2-7 TRBD2 TRBV5-4 NA TGTGCCAGCAGCGCACCGGGACTAGCGGGACGCGAGCAGTACTTC CASSAPGLAGREQYF
TRBJ2-7 NA TRBV5-1 NA TGCGCCAGCAGCGAACCCACTGGGGAGCAGTACTTC CASSEPTGEQYF
TRBJ1-4 NA TRBV30 NA TGTGCCTGGAGTGTAACTAGAGCCTATGAAAAACTGTTTTTT CAWSVTRAYEKLFF
TRBJ2-7 NA TRBV11-2 NA TGTGCCAGCAGAATGACAGTCTCCTACGAGCAGTACTTC CASRMTVSYEQYF
TRBJ2-5 NA TRBV29-1 NA TGCAGCGTTGGGATTCTACAAGAGACCCAGTACTTC CSVGILQETQYF
TRBJ1-2 NA TRBV19 NA TGTGCCAGTAGTTACTCCGGCTATGGCTACACCTTC CASSYSGYGYTF
TRBJ2-1 TRBD2 TRBV7-3 NA TGTGCCAGCAGCTTACAGGCTAGCGGGATGACGGGTGAGCAGTTCTTC CASSLQASGMTGEQFF
TRBJ2-5 NA TRBV5-6 NA TGTGCCAGCAGCTTGGCGCTACTTAGTGAGACCCAGTACTTC CASSLALLSETQYF